The subject of this entry is one T cell receptor (beta chain). These data are taken from a study of blood T cell repertoires in COVID-19. Study as a whole: Specimens from acute and convalescent COVID-19 originated in the United States, Italy and Spain. In each case, the material was cDNA or gDNA derived from T cells, B-cell-depleted T cells, or PBMCs.

The CDR3 has 19 residues. The J segment lost 7 bases and the V segment lost 0 bases, leaving 17 bases of the junction unmatched. From germline, CDR1 is MGHRA and CDR2 YSYEKL. As handled by the study authors: Counts of nucleated cells, estimated from reference gene primer amplification, were obtained. Libraries were prepared by immunoSEQ multiplex PCR; TCRdb keeps only in-frame clonotypes and omits some of them. For V, J and clone size, that table is used; D and trimming come from the DNA. The sample shows 240,000 or so clones, roughly 80% of them seen only once. This chain uses TRBV4-1 with TRBJ1-5; 8 bases match TRBD1. Sequenced sample: peripheral blood. This TCR came from a woman aged 18-30 years with acute or convalescent COVID-19. CDR3 DNA: TGCGCCAGCAGCCAAGATCTGATTTCTACAGGGGGACGTGGGCAGCCCCAGCATTTT. It codes for CASSQDLISTGGRGQPQHF.